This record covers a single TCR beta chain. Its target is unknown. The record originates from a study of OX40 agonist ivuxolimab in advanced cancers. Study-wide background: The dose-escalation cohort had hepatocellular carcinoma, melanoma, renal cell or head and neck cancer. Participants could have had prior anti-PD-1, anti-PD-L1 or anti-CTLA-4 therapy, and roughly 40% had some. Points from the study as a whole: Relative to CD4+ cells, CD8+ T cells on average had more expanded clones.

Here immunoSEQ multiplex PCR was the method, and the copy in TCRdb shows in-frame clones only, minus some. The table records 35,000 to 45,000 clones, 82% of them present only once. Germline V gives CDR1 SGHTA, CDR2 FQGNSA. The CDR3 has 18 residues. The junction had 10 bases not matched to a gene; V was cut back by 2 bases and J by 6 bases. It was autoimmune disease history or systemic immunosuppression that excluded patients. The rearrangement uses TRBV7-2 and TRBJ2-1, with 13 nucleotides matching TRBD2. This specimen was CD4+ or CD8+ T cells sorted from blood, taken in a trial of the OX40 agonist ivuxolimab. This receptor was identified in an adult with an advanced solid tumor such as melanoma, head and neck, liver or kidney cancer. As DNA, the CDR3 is TGTGCCAGCAGCTTAATCGCGGGAACTAGCGGGAGGGGCAATGAGCAGTTCTTC. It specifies CASSLIAGTSGRGNEQFF.